This TCR beta chain was retrieved from a study of T cell changes during pregnancy in multiple sclerosis. The CDR3 runs 12 residues. Germline V gene sequence: CDR1 SGDLS, CDR2 YYNGEE. The germline V and J ends were trimmed by 0 bases and 7 bases, with 7 bases remaining between them. Sequencing used immunoSEQ multiplex PCR; TCRdb keeps in-frame clones, though not all of them. This sample has about 71,000 clones, with 90% to 95% found just once. The gene calls are TRBV9 and TRBJ1-1, with unresolved D. The material was CD8+ T cells from peripheral blood mononuclear cells, obtained before pregnancy. The clonotype was recovered from a female donor with multiple sclerosis, enrolled in a pregnancy study. The CDR3 region is CASSVDGFEAFF. As DNA, the CDR3 is TGTGCCAGCAGCGTAGACGGTTTTGAAGCTTTCTTT.